This TCR beta chain derives from a study of CD8+ T cells in alopecia areata. Treatment described: oral pan-JAK inhibitor, 5-10 mg twice daily. RNA extraction was followed by reverse transcription into cDNA, which acted as the sequencing template. Measured with immunoSEQ multiplex PCR; TCRdb has only the in-frame clones, and not every one. The sample shows approximately 160,000 clones, around three fifths of them seen only once. There are 16 residues in the CDR3. The V gene's germline CDR1 is MGHRA and CDR2 YSYEKL. V shed 0 bases and J shed 2 bases, with 13 bases lying between them. The chain is built from TRBV4-1 and TRBJ2-5; no clear D gene. This specimen was CD4+ T cells sorted from blood, taken at week 24, from a patient treated with tofacitinib. The clonotype was recovered from a human donor with alopecia areata. CDR3 DNA: TGCGCCAGCAGCCAAGAAGGAAACGCAGGACAAGAGACCCAGTACTTC. It specifies CASSQEGNAGQETQYF.